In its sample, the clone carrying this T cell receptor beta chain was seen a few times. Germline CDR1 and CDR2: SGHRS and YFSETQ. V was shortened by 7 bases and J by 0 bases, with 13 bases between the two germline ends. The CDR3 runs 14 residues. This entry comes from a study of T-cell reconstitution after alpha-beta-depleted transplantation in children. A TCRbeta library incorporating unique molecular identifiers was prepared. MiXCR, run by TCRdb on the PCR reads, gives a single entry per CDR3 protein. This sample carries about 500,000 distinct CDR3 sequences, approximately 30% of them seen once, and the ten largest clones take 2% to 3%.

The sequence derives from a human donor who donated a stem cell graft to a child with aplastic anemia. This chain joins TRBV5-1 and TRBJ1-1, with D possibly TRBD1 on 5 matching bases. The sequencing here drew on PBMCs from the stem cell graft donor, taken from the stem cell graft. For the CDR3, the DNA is TGCGCCAGCGCCGCCGGGACGATGAACACTGAAGCTTTCTTT. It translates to CASAAGTMNTEAFF. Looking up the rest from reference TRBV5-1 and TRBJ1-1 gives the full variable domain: KAGVTQTPRYLIKTRGQQVTLSCSPISGHRSVSWYQQTPGQGLQFLFEYFSETQRNKGNFPGRFSGRQFSNSRSEMNVSTLELGDSALYLCASAAGTMNTEAFFGQGTRLTVV.